These 21 T cell receptor beta chains were sequenced from one sample in a study of cytomegalovirus exposure and HLA in healthy donors. PCR primers comprised 60 Vbeta and 13 Jbeta primers. Clones were read by immunoSEQ multiplex PCR, and TCRdb kept only the in-frame ones, dropping some. The data show about 150,000 clones, approximately 63% seen once. Source material: PBMCs. These receptors were collected from a woman aged 60-75 years in good health and CMV-seropositive.

The CDR3 region has the DNA TGTGCCAGCAGTGAACAGGGGGCGTCCCGGGTAGAGACCCAGTACTTC. Translation: CASSEQGASRVETQYF. The V gene is TRBV2, the J gene TRBJ2-5; TRBD1 matches at 8 bases. V trimming: 2 bases; J trimming: 4 bases; junction bases outside the gene matches: 9. Looked up from germline, CDR1 is SNHLY and CDR2 is FYNNEI. CDR3 size: 16 residues.

The chain combines TRBV11-2 with TRBJ2-3; 12 nucleotides line up with TRBD2. Trimming took 0 bases from V and 0 from J; bases not matched to a gene: 7. The V gene's germline CDR1 is SGHAT and CDR2 FQNNGV. The CDR3 is made up of 19 amino acids. For the CDR3, the DNA is TGTGCCAGCAGCTTAGACGGACTAGCGGGGATCCTTAGCACAGATACGCAGTATTTT. It encodes CASSLDGLAGILSTDTQYF.

This sequence joins TRBV7-3 and TRBJ2-5; D is possibly TRBD2 (7 bases). V gave up 2 bases and J gave up 4 bases, with 14 bases separating them. Germline assignment: CDR1 SGHTA and CDR2 FQGTGA. The CDR3 spans 15 residues. CDR3 coding DNA: TGTGCCAGCAGCTTAGAAGGGGGGGTCGGAGAGACCCAGTACTTC. This encodes CASSLEGGVGETQYF.

This clone was seen only a few times. CDR3 in DNA: TGTGCCAGCGGTTACATGAATGAGCAGTTCTTC. Its protein product is CASGYMNEQFF. The rearrangement uses TRBV6-1 and TRBJ2-1; D is ambiguous. Trimming shortened V by 8 bases and J by 7 bases, and 9 bases separated the two germline ends. The CDR3 is made up of 11 amino acids. The germline CDR1 and CDR2 sequences are MNHNS and SASEGT.

The CDR3 spells CASRAQMNTEAFF. The CDR3 region has the DNA TGTGCCAGCAGGGCCCAGATGAACACTGAAGCTTTCTTT. The rearrangement uses TRBV2 and TRBJ1-1, with D unclear. Trimming pared 6 bases from V and 0 bases from J, leaving 8 bases between. The germline V gene has CDR1 SNHLY and CDR2 FYNNEI. This CDR3 is 13 amino acids long.

The V and J genes are TRBV27 and TRBJ2-2, with a tentative D call TRBD1 (5 bases). V lost 5 bases and J 4 bases, leaving 8 bases between the germline ends. The CDR3 has 13 residues. CDR1 is MNHEY, CDR2 SMNVEV, per germline (reference sequence). The CDR3 nucleotides read TGTGCCAGCAGTGTCAGGGTCACCGGGGAGCTGTTTTTT. Encoded protein: CASSVRVTGELFF.

Only one count was recorded for this clone. The chain links TRBV5-4 to TRBJ2-7; TRBD2 might be the D (6 bases). Per the germline V gene, CDR1 is SGHNT and CDR2 is YYREEE (reference sequence). V lost 3 bases, J lost 0 bases, and 13 bases lay in between. The CDR3 sequence is 15 residues long. The CDR3 DNA follows: TGTGCCAGCAGCTCCCAGGGACTTCACTCCTACGAGCAGTACTTC. Residues: CASSSQGLHSYEQYF.

V gene TRBV5-1 combines with J gene TRBJ2-2; maybe TRBD1 (6 bases). This CDR3 is 15 amino acids long. The germline V gene has CDR1 SGHRS and CDR2 YFSETQ. V shed 1 base and J shed 4 bases, with 11 bases lying between them. The CDR3: CASSLRDTVTGELFF. The CDR3 DNA reads TGCGCCAGCAGCTTGAGGGACACAGTCACCGGGGAGCTGTTTTTT.

This chain connects TRBV6-5 to TRBJ2-7; 10 bases fit TRBD2. The V gene end was trimmed by 1 base and the J gene end by 1 base; junction bases not matched to a gene: 1. Germline values: CDR1 MNHEY, CDR2 SVGAGI. The CDR3 is made up of 15 amino acids. CDR3 DNA: TGTGCCAGCAGTTACTGGACTAGCGGTTCCTACGAGCAGTACTTC. Translation gives CASSYWTSGSYEQYF.

This clone was seen just once. The rearrangement uses TRBV5-4 and TRBJ1-2; no clear D. Germline CDR1 is SGHNT and CDR2 is YYREEE (reference sequence). The germline V and J ends were trimmed by 7 bases and 8 bases, with 21 bases remaining between them. This CDR3 is 14 amino acids long. DNA of the CDR3: TGTGCCAGCGGAACCAGCGAATCCACCGTCGGCTACACCTTC. It yields the protein CASGTSESTVGYTF.

The chain joins TRBV10-3 to TRBJ1-1; TRBD1 aligns across 7 bases. Germline V gene sequence: CDR1 ENHRY, CDR2 SYGVKD. Trimming took 6 bases from V and 0 from J; bases not matched to a gene: 1. The CDR3 covers 13 residues. The DNA of the CDR3 is TGTGCCATCAGCGGGACAGTGAACACTGAAGCTTTCTTT. It codes for CAISGTVNTEAFF.

The chain recombines TRBV7-6 with TRBJ2-3, with 8 bases lining up with TRBD1. V lost 3 bases and J lost 4; bases outside the gene matches: 9. Germline values: CDR1 SGHVS, CDR2 FNYEAQ. This CDR3 spans 16 amino acids. The DNA of the CDR3 is TGTGCCAGCAGCTTCCGGGACAGGTCTTCGCCAGATACGCAGTATTTT. It codes for CASSFRDRSSPDTQYF.

The V gene is TRBV5-1, the J gene TRBJ2-7; 7 bases line up with TRBD1. The V gene's germline CDR1 is SGHRS and CDR2 YFSETQ. V dropped 0 bases and J dropped 6; count of bases not matched to a gene: 6. The CDR3 totals 14 residues. The CDR3 reads CASSLEGASSEQYF. The CDR3, as DNA: TGCGCCAGCAGCTTGGAGGGGGCTAGTTCCGAGCAGTACTTC.

The chain recombines TRBV11-2 with TRBJ2-7; unclear D gene. This CDR3 spans 15 amino acids. V was cut by 1 base and J by 4 bases, with 14 bases left in between. The germline V gene encodes CDR1 SGHAT and CDR2 FQNNGV. CDR3 in DNA: TGTGCCAGCAGCTTAGTGGGCCAGAGCCAATACGAGCAGTACTTC. It codes for CASSLVGQSQYEQYF. Variable domain in full (rest from reference TRBV11-2 and TRBJ2-7): EAGVAQSPRYKIIEKRQSVAFWCNPISGHATLYWYQQILGQGPKLLIQFQNNGVVDDSQLPKDRFSAERLKGVDSTLKIQPAKLEDSAVYLCASSLVGQSQYEQYFGPGTRLTVT.

The V and J genes are TRBV6-5 and TRBJ2-7; 8 nucleotides match TRBD1. This CDR3 comprises 12 residues. Germline V gives CDR1 MNHEY, CDR2 SVGAGI. V gave up 6 bases and J gave up 5 bases; unmatched junction bases: 3. The CDR3 coding sequence is TGTGCCAGCAGCGACAGGGGTGACGAGCAGTACTTC. Amino acids: CASSDRGDEQYF.

This rearrangement joins TRBV20-1 to TRBJ1-2; D remains unclear. The V gene's germline CDR1 is DFQATT and CDR2 SNEGSKA (reference sequence). CDR3 length: 11 residues. V lost 6 bases, J lost 8 bases, and 13 bases lay in between. The CDR3 DNA sequence: TGCAGTGCCAACGACGGGGAAGGCTACACCTTC. Residues: CSANDGEGYTF.

This clone has just one count. V usage is TRBV28 and J usage is TRBJ2-1, with 10 bases that match TRBD1. The CDR3 length is 12 residues. The V gene end was trimmed by 6 bases and the J gene end by 9 bases; junction bases not matched to a gene: 2. The V gene's germline CDR1 is MDHEN and CDR2 SYDVKM. The CDR3 nucleotides are TGTGCCAGCAGACGGACAGGGGGTGAGCAGTTCTTC. It is translated as CASRRTGGEQFF.

The chain is built from TRBV5-6 and TRBJ1-5; D gene uncertain. Per the germline V gene, CDR1 is SGHDT and CDR2 is YYEEEE. The V gene lost 0 bases and the J gene lost 0 bases, with 7 bases spanning the gap. This CDR3 has 15 residues. The CDR3 spells CASSLGHASNQPQHF. The CDR3, as DNA: TGTGCCAGCAGCTTGGGACACGCTAGCAATCAGCCCCAGCATTTT.

The chain combines TRBV6-1 with TRBJ2-7, with a possible D match to TRBD1 (6 bases). Germline CDR1 MNHNS, CDR2 SASEGT. This CDR3 contains 15 residues. The V and J ends lost 3 bases and 0 bases respectively, with 12 bases between them. The CDR3 here is CASSEETGLSYEQYF. For the CDR3, the DNA is TGTGCCAGCAGTGAGGAGACAGGTCTCTCCTACGAGCAGTACTTC.

The rearrangement uses TRBV13 and TRBJ2-3, with a possible D match to TRBD2 (6 bases). V dropped 5 bases and J dropped 2 bases, with 17 bases sitting between them. Per the germline V gene, CDR1 is PRHDT and CDR2 is FYEKMQ (reference sequence). The CDR3 contains 16 residues. As DNA, the CDR3 is TGTGCCAGCAGCACCTTCCGGGACTTTAACACAGATACGCAGTATTTT. This translates into CASSTFRDFNTDTQYF.

The V gene is TRBV10-3, the J gene TRBJ1-2; TRBD1 aligns across 7 bases. Germline CDR1 and CDR2: ENHRY and SYGVKD. V trimming: 0 bases; J trimming: 7 bases; junction bases outside the gene matches: 8. The CDR3 sequence is 15 residues long. The CDR3 region is CAISESPGRDSGYTF. The CDR3 DNA sequence: TGTGCCATCAGTGAGTCCCCCGGCAGGGACAGTGGCTACACCTTC.